The present TCR beta chain was sequenced within a study of blood T cell repertoires in COVID-19. Turning to the study itself: The United States, Italy and Spain supplied acute and convalescent COVID-19 samples. T cells, B-cell-depleted T cells, or PBMCs supplied cDNA or gDNA.

Patients at the Seattle site were enrolled during active infection and followed longitudinally. The assay was immunoSEQ multiplex PCR, and TCRdb's table has in-frame clones only and misses some. Among under 200,000 clones listed, around 85% were seen once. This clone occurred once. Germline assignment: CDR1 SGHRS and CDR2 YFSETQ. V was trimmed by 0 bases and J by 7 bases, leaving 16 bases between them. The CDR3 has 15 residues. The V call is TRBV5-1, the J call TRBJ2-5; tentatively, D is TRBD2 (5 bases). What was sequenced was peripheral blood. This receptor was taken from a man aged 55-75 years with COVID-19, enrolled during active disease. CDR3 nucleotide sequence: TGCGCCAGCAGCTTGGCCTTTGGGGAACGGGGGACCCAGTACTTC. As protein: CASSLAFGERGTQYF.